Listed here is a single T cell receptor beta chain. The data stem from a study of identical twins. The CDR3 is 14 amino acids. Trimming cost V 2 bases and J 4 bases, with 11 bases left between them. Germline V gene sequence: CDR1 MNHNS, CDR2 SASEGT. TCRdb recomputed calls from the 5' RACE reads with MiXCR, one row per CDR3 protein. Of some 570,000 distinct CDR3 sequences detected, around 22% appear once; the ten largest clones hold about 0.48%. This sample also belongs to another study, concerning yellow fever vaccine responses in identical twins.

This TCR was sampled from a woman between 18 and 29 years old in good health. The sample was CD4+ T cells sorted from blood. This chain uses TRBV6-1 with TRBJ1-2, with D possibly matching TRBD1 (5 bases). CDR3 sequence: CASSEPRQTYGYTF. The CDR3 DNA follows: TGTGCCAGCAGTGAACCCAGACAGACCTATGGCTACACCTTC.